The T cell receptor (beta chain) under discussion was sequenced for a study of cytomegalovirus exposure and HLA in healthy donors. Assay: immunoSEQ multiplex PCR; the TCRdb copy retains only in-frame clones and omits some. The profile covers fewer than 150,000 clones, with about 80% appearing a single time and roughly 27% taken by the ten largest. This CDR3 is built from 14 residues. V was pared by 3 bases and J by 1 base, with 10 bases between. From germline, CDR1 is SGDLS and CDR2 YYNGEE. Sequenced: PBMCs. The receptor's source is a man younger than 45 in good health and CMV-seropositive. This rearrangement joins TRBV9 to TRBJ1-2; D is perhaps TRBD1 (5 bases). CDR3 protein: CASSAGGNNYGYTF. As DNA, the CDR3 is TGTGCCAGCAGCGCTGGGGGGAATAACTATGGCTACACCTTC.